This TCR beta chain stems from a study of T cells in Graves' hyperthyroidism and ophthalmopathy (dated by TCRdb to between 2018 and 2021). For the wider study: Peripheral blood was sampled at the time of initial diagnosis, prior to any treatment. A discovery cohort of fewer than 110 patients, approximately 45 with Graves' ophthalmopathy and about 60 with stable Graves' hyperthyroidism, was used to find distinguishing TCR V-J signatures. The paper reports TCR Vbeta CDR3 sequencing of 130 to 150 peripheral blood samples: 43 ophthalmopathy, fewer than 80 hyperthyroidism and roughly 17 progressor patients. The approximately 90 discovery patients were randomly split 7:3 into training and test sets. In addition, the study compared T-cell repertoires in thyroid tissue and in blood from over 5 Graves' hyperthyroidism patients. Prospective prediction of ophthalmopathy was tested in an independent validation cohort of fewer than 20 hyperthyroidism patients and around 16 patients who later progressed to ophthalmopathy. Once sampling was done, hyperthyroidism patients were given methimazole at a starting dose of 30 mg daily, whereas ophthalmopathy patients were given high-dose intravenous methylprednisolone.

The TCR beta CDR3 regions were amplified from RNA transcripts. A first-round RT-PCR of the TCR CDR3 used the HTBI primer set with the Qiagen OneStep RT-PCR kit. The libraries were constructed in a second round of multiplex PCR and then size-selected and purified. Sequencing of the libraries was done on an Illumina HiSeq2000 using paired-end 100 bp reads. The authors' analysis ran thus. SOAPnuke was used to process the raw data, with reads discarded if the reads contained adapters or uncalled bases, had a mean Phred below 15, or lacked an exact constant-primer or identifier match. COPE v1.2.5 was used to merge the high-quality paired reads, and each unique nucleotide sequence was defined as a clonotype. Clonotypes were aligned to IMGT TRBV, TRBD and TRBJ reference segments using MiTCR v1.1. The analysis included only V-J combinations with a frequency above 0.0001, which together covered 98% to 99.2% of the repertoires. The TCS score was defined as the ratio of F50 (clonal expansion) to E x V (chaos), calculated using BLOSUM62-based TCRdist between CDR3 peptides within each V-J. Welch's t-statistics and random forest reduced around 550 V-J features to about 13, which were used in a naive Bayes classifier (R e1071). Starting from the raw public reads, TCRdb applied fastp trimming at Q25, assembled clones with MiXCR and retained in-frame beta chains. Each entry is one CDR3 protein sequence, shown with its most common DNA and genes. TCRdb's processing, not the authors', yielded these V and J calls. The sample table shows roughly 720,000 distinct CDR3 sequences, and roughly 17% are seen once. Around 15% of the sample is in the top ten clones.

Graves' hyperthyroidism was defined as stable when no progression to ophthalmopathy occurred over 18 months of follow-up. Hyperthyroidism patients were aged 18 to 65 years and newly diagnosed, with disease duration of less than 2 months. The study excluded patients with uncontrolled infections, other autoimmune diseases, pregnancy or lactation. Clinical symptoms, serum thyroxine and TRAb, thyroid ultrasound, and orbital computed tomography formed the basis for the diagnoses. PBMCs were isolated from approximately 10 ml of fresh peripheral blood by Ficoll-Paque density gradient centrifugation. Total RNA was extracted using Trizol reagent, and RNA quality was assessed on an Agilent 2100 Bioanalyzer. This clonotype has a count of ten or more. What antigen it recognizes has not been identified. Base qualities were left out, and no much larger clone turns up one base away. V has 5 bases trimmed and J has 1 base trimmed; junction bases matching no gene number 7. Counted from cysteine to phenylalanine, this CDR3 has 15 amino acids. Only the CDR3 DNA is retained, 45 bases long and in frame from the first base. The germline V gene (reference sequence) provides CDR1 MNHEY and CDR2 SMNVEV.

Broader findings and caveats from the paper: No statistical method was used to fix the sample size in advance, and group allocation was not hidden from the investigators. Most expanded thyroid clonotypes (frequency above 0.001) were also found in blood, which suggests that blood repertoires may mirror thyroid immune responses. In validation, the model predicted progression to ophthalmopathy a median of around six months before onset, with around 70% sensitivity and roughly 77% specificity. A model built on a 13 V-J signature distinguished ophthalmopathy from stable hyperthyroidism, reaching 85% to 90% sensitivity and 81% to 83% specificity in cross-validation and 80%/75% in testing.

The source is a man aged 45-65 years with Graves' hyperthyroidism. The rearranged chain carries TRBV27 and TRBJ1-1; a stretch of 7 junction bases matches TRBD1. The sample taken for sequencing was blood. CDR3 sequence: CASSRDRMTNTEAFF. The nucleotide sequence reads TGTGCCAGCAGTAGGGACAGAATGACGAACACTGAAGCTTTCTTT.